The rows below give T cell receptor beta chains drawn from one sample of a study of shared clonotypes between healthy human individuals. Clones were read by immunoSEQ multiplex PCR, and TCRdb kept only the in-frame ones, dropping some. The data contain more than 2 million clones, around 93% of them singletons. Material for sequencing was naive CD8+ T cells from PBMCs. These receptors were taken from a man younger than 35 in good health. Some clones in this sample may be carry-over from other donors' samples. The CDR3 runs from the conserved cysteine through the conserved F or W. A D gene is named only where the DNA matches it firmly. The size field is filled for only some rows; it gives once, few, many or a size class.

>-|TRBD2|TRBJ2-7|TRBV7-9
CASSPLAESYEQYF
TGTGCCAGCAGCCCTCTAGCGGAGTCCTACGAGCAGTACTTC
>-|TRBD1|TRBJ2-2|TRBV5-6
CASSLARDRDTGELFF
TGTGCCAGCAGCTTGGCCCGGGACAGGGATACCGGGGAGCTGTTTTTT
>-|-|TRBJ2-3|TRBV11-2
CASSLVGGYTDTQYF
TGTGCCAGCAGCTTAGTGGGCGGGTACACAGATACGCAGTATTTT
>-|TRBD2|TRBJ2-1|TRBV4-1
CASSQDLGLGPQQFF
TGCGCCAGCAGCCAAGATCTGGGACTAGGCCCCCAGCAGTTCTTC
>once|-|TRBJ2-3|TRBV25-1
CASSVSSTDTQYF
TGTGCCAGCAGTGTGTCCTCGACAGATACGCAGTATTTT
>-|-|TRBJ2-3|TRBV28
CASSTSPLSARTDTQYF
TGTGCCAGCAGTACATCCCCCCTAAGCGCCCGCACAGATACGCAGTATTTT
>-|-|TRBJ2-5|TRBV7-9
CASSLTGGTQYF
TGTGCCAGCAGCCTCACGGGTGGGACCCAGTACTTC
>-|-|TRBJ1-1|TRBV7-9
CASAPVPDSKNTEAFF
TGTGCCAGCGCCCCGGTCCCCGACAGCAAGAACACTGAAGCTTTCTTT
>-|-|TRBJ2-7|TRBV19
CASSSPNEGVQYF
TGTGCCAGTAGTTCCCCCAACGAAGGGGTGCAGTACTTC
>-|TRBD2|TRBJ2-1|TRBV7-8
CASSLATASGSHEQFF
TGTGCCAGCAGCTTAGCGACGGCTAGCGGGAGTCATGAGCAGTTCTTC
>-|-|TRBJ1-1|TRBV30
CAWRSGVRNTEAFF
TGTGCCTGGAGATCCGGGGTACGGAACACTGAAGCTTTCTTT
>-|-|TRBJ1-2|TRBV28
CASSLGGTNYGYTF
TGTGCCAGCAGTTTAGGGGGCACTAACTATGGCTACACCTTC
>-|TRBD2|TRBJ2-2|TRBV19
CASTRDGGGPDTGELFF
TGTGCCAGTACCCGAGATGGGGGAGGGCCAGACACCGGGGAGCTGTTTTTT
>-|TRBD1|TRBJ1-4|TRBV5-1
CASSLGLTGGTSPNEKLFF
TGCGCCAGCAGCTTGGGTCTTACAGGGGGAACATCCCCTAATGAAAAACTGTTTTTT
>-|-|TRBJ2-7|TRBV9
CASSVEGGEQYF
TGTGCCAGCAGCGTAGAAGGGGGCGAGCAGTACTTC
>-|-|TRBJ1-5|TRBV19
CASSMDGPHPYSNQPQHF
TGTGCCAGTAGTATGGACGGCCCGCACCCCTATAGCAATCAGCCCCAGCATTTT
>once|-|TRBJ2-1|TRBV27
CASSASLASSYNEQFF
TGTGCCAGCAGTGCCTCTCTGGCCAGTTCCTACAATGAGCAGTTCTTC
>-|-|TRBJ2-2|TRBV7-2
CASSLRPSEPNTGELFF
TGTGCCAGCAGCTTAAGGCCTAGCGAACCGAACACCGGGGAGCTGTTTTTT
>-|TRBD2|TRBJ2-1|TRBV19
CASKVSGSNSPNEQFF
TGTGCCAGTAAAGTGAGCGGGAGTAATTCTCCCAATGAGCAGTTCTTC
>-|TRBD1|TRBJ2-7|TRBV11-2
CASSFHSGTGGAGEQYF
TGTGCCAGCAGCTTCCATTCCGGGACAGGGGGCGCGGGCGAGCAGTACTTC
>-|TRBD2|TRBJ2-7|TRBV15
CATSPSGSYSYEQYF
TGTGCCACCAGCCCTAGCGGGAGCTACTCCTACGAGCAGTACTTC
>-|-|TRBJ2-7|TRBV2
CASSGSTGIDEQYF
TGTGCCAGCAGTGGATCAACAGGCATCGACGAGCAGTACTTC
>-|-|TRBJ2-1|TRBV7-6
CASSHGLDGLFF
TGTGCCAGCAGCCACGGGCTAGACGGTTTGTTCTTC
>-|TRBD1|TRBJ2-2|TRBV5-1
CASSSTGPGELFF
TGCGCCAGCAGCTCGACAGGGCCCGGGGAGCTGTTTTTT
>once|-|TRBJ2-7|TRBV27
CASSLSGPNTEQYF
TGTGCCAGCAGTCTCTCCGGGCCAAACACGGAGCAGTACTTC
>-|TRBD1|TRBJ2-7|TRBV29-1
CSVAGTGMSYEQYF
TGCAGCGTTGCCGGGACAGGTATGTCCTACGAGCAGTACTTC
>-|TRBD1|TRBJ2-7|TRBV7-8
CASSGRQGITEQYF
TGTGCCAGCAGCGGGCGACAGGGGATAACGGAGCAGTACTTC
>once|-|TRBJ1-4|TRBV18
CASSQDRDIGEKLFF
TGTGCCAGCTCACAAGACCGGGACATAGGCGAAAAACTGTTTTTT
>-|-|TRBJ2-2|TRBV28
CATTGTFTGELFF
TGTGCCACCACCGGGACATTCACCGGGGAGCTGTTTTTT
>-|-|TRBJ2-7|TRBV28
CASSFGGDGAYEQYF
TGTGCCAGCAGTTTTGGAGGGGACGGCGCCTACGAGCAGTACTTC
>-|-|TRBJ2-3|TRBV29-1
CSGDTDTQYF
TGCAGCGGTGACACAGATACGCAGTATTTT
>-|-|TRBJ1-6|TRBV7-9
CASSLHAAPLHF
TGTGCCAGCAGCTTACACGCGGCACCCCTCCACTTT
>-|TRBD1|TRBJ2-2|TRBV23-1
CASKFPGQARNTGELFF
TGCGCCAGCAAGTTCCCGGGACAGGCTAGAAACACCGGGGAGCTGTTTTTT
>-|TRBD2|TRBJ2-7|TRBV5-1
CASSPGLAGVILSSYEQYF
TGCGCCAGCAGCCCCGGACTAGCGGGGGTAATTCTGAGCTCCTACGAGCAGTACTTC
>-|TRBD1|TRBJ2-7|TRBV7-6
CASSSGQGFTYEQYF
TGTGCCAGCAGCTCAGGACAGGGTTTCACCTACGAGCAGTACTTC
>-|-|TRBJ2-4|TRBV28
CASSDRSSAKNIQYF
TGTGCCAGCAGTGACAGATCTTCTGCCAAAAACATTCAGTACTTC
>-|-|TRBJ2-1|TRBV10-2
CASSGIASPYNEQFF
TGCGCCAGCAGTGGGATAGCGAGCCCCTACAATGAGCAGTTCTTC
>-|-|TRBJ2-3|TRBV14
CASSQDISGTDTQYF
TGTGCCAGCAGCCAAGATATATCGGGCACAGATACGCAGTATTTT
>-|TRBD1|TRBJ1-2|TRBV9
CASSVSRTGVAGYTF
TGTGCCAGCAGCGTCTCCAGGACAGGGGTTGCTGGCTACACCTTC
>-|-|TRBJ2-7|TRBV27
CASSFGQLAYEQYF
TGTGCCAGCAGTTTCGGGCAGTTGGCCTACGAGCAGTACTTC
>-|-|TRBJ1-5|TRBV5-8
CASSLVRREGQPQHF
TGTGCCAGCAGCTTGGTCAGGCGGGAGGGTCAGCCCCAGCATTTT
>-|-|TRBJ1-1|TRBV5-1
CASSSDGNTEAFF
TGCGCCAGCAGCTCGGACGGGAACACTGAAGCTTTCTTT
>-|-|TRBJ2-1|TRBV9
CASSVGASRGDEQFF
TGTGCCAGCAGCGTAGGGGCCTCCCGGGGCGATGAGCAGTTCTTC
>-|TRBD1|TRBJ2-1|TRBV6-5
CASSYLGQGGLNEQFF
TGTGCCAGCAGTTACTTGGGACAGGGGGGTCTCAATGAGCAGTTCTTC
>-|TRBD1|TRBJ1-5|TRBV2
CASSLTGTNQPQHF
TGTGCCAGCAGTCTGACAGGGACGAATCAGCCCCAGCATTTT
>-|TRBD2|TRBJ2-1|TRBV7-2
CASSARTSGRGNEQFF
TGTGCCAGCAGCGCACGGACTAGCGGGAGGGGCAATGAGCAGTTCTTC
>-|-|TRBJ1-1|TRBV2
CASSEREDEAFF
TGTGCCAGCAGTGAAAGGGAGGATGAAGCTTTCTTT
>once|-|TRBJ2-7|TRBV6-5
CASSPTDGSYEQYF
TGTGCCAGCAGCCCTACAGACGGCTCCTACGAGCAGTACTTC
>-|-|TRBJ2-7|TRBV28
CASSFQGPSYEQYF
TGTGCCAGCAGTTTTCAGGGCCCCTCCTACGAGCAGTACTTC
>-|TRBD1|TRBJ2-7|TRBV5-1
CASSLGIGGTAYEQYF
TGCGCCAGCAGCCTGGGTATTGGTGGGACAGCCTACGAGCAGTACTTC
>-|-|TRBJ2-7|TRBV6-1
CASSEGPDAAYEQYF
TGTGCCAGCAGTGAGGGACCCGATGCGGCCTACGAGCAGTACTTC
>-|-|TRBJ1-1|TRBV11-1
CASSLDPTEAFF
TGTGCCAGCAGCCTCGATCCCACTGAAGCTTTCTTT